What follows is one T cell receptor (beta chain) and its context. Its antigen is as yet unknown. This sample also contains other DNA sequences that code for the same CDR3. The assay was immunoSEQ multiplex PCR, and TCRdb's table has in-frame clones only and misses some. The sample yields over 85,000 clones, around 80% seen once. This sample was included in a study of T cell responses to AZD1222 COVID-19 vaccine. The junction had 0 bases not matched to a gene; V was cut back by 6 bases and J by 2 bases. Germline CDR1 is MNHEY and CDR2 is SVGAGI. This CDR3 comprises 12 residues. Study results and caveats: Repertoires in all cases were sampled only once the peak T cell response had passed. Baseline seropositivity occurred in only a handful of AZD1222 recipients. Nearly half of spike-specific TCRs reportedly target unmutated variant regions.

J is TRBJ1-2 and V is TRBV6-5, with 7 bases lining up with TRBD1. The TCR sequence derives from an adult in good health. Material: peripheral blood, obtained on day 0 of AZD1222 vaccination. In DNA, the CDR3 is TGTGCCAGCAGGACAGGGAACTATGGCTACACCTTC. This gives the protein CASRTGNYGYTF.